This TCR beta chain was recovered during a study of blood T cell repertoires in COVID-19. Profiling relied on immunoSEQ multiplex PCR, and the TCRdb table lists in-frame clones only, not all of them. Of 350,000 to 450,000 clones in the sample, approximately 90% were seen once. Sequenced sample: peripheral blood. This clonotype was sampled from a woman aged 35 to 49 with COVID-19, enrolled during active disease.

The CDR3 bases are TGCACCAGCAGCTGGGGCGCTACAGATTCCTACGAGCAGTACTTC. Translated: CTSSWGATDSYEQYF. This chain uses TRBV1 with TRBJ2-7; TRBD1 is the table's D call, not checked against the DNA. TRBV1 represents a pseudogene. This CDR3 has 15 residues.